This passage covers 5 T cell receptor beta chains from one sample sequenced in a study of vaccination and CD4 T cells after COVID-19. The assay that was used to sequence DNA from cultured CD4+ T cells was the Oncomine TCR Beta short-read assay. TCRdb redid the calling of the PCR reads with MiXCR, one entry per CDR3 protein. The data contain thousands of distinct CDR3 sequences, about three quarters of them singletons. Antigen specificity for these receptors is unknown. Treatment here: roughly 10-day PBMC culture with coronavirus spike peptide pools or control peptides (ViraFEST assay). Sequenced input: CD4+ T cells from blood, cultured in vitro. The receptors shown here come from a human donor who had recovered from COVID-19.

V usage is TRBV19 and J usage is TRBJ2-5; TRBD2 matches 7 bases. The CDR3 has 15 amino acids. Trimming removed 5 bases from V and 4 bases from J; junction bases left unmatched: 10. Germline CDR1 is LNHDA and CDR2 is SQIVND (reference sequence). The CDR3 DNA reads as TGTGCCAGTAGTGGCGGACTAGTCCCTTCAGAGACCCAGTACTTC. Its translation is CASSGGLVPSETQYF.

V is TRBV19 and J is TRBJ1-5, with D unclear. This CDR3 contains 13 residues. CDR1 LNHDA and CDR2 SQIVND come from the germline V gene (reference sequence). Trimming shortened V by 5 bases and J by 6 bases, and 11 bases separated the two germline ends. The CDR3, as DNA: TGTGCCAGTAGTTCACAAAGAACTCAGCCCCAGCATTTT. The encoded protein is CASSSQRTQPQHF.

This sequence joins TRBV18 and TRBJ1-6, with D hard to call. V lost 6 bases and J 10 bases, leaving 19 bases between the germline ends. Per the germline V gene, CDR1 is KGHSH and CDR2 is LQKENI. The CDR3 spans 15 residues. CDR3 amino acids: CASSSGTPPESPLHF. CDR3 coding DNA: TGTGCCAGCTCCTCGGGAACGCCTCCTGAGTCACCCCTCCACTTT. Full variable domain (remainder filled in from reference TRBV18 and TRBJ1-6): NAGVMQNPRHLVRRRGQEARLRCSPMKGHSHVYWYRQLPEEGLKFMVYLQKENIIDESGMPKERFSAEFPKEGPSILRIQQVVRGDSAAYFCASSSGTPPESPLHFGNGTRLTVT.

The CDR3 coding sequence is TGCAGTGCTAGAGATTGGGGCAGTGGCACTGAAGCTTTCTTT. It translates to CSARDWGSGTEAFF. V is TRBV20-1 and J is TRBJ1-1, with a weak D call TRBD1 (5 bases). V shed 0 bases and J shed 4 bases, with 12 bases lying between them. Germline CDR1 and CDR2: DFQATT and SNEGSKA (reference sequence). The CDR3 loop spans 14 amino acids.

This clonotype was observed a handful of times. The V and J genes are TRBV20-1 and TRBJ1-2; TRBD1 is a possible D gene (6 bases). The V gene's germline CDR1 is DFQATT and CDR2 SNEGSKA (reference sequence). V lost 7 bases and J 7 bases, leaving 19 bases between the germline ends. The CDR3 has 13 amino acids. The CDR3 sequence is CSVRVREGGGYTF. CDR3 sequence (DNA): TGCAGTGTCAGGGTCAGAGAAGGGGGTGGCTACACCTTC.